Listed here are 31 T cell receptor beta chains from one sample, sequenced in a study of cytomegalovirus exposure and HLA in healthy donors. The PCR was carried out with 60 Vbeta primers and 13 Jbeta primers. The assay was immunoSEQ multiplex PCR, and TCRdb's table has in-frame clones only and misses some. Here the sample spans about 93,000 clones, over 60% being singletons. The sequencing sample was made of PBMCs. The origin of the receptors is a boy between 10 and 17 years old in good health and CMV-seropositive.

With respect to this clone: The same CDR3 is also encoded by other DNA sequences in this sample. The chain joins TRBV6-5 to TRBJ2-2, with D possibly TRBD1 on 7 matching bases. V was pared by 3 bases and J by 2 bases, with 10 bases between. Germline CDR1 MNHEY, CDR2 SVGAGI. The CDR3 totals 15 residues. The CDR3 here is CASSYQGGNTGELFF. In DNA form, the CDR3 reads TGTGCCAGCAGTTATCAGGGGGGTAACACCGGGGAGCTGTTTTTT.

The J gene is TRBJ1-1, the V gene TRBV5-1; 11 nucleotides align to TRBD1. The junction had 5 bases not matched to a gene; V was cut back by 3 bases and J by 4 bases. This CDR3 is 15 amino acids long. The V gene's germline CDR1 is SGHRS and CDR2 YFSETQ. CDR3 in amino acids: CASSWTGGGGTEAFF. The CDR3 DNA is TGCGCCAGCAGCTGGACAGGGGGCGGCGGCACTGAAGCTTTCTTT.

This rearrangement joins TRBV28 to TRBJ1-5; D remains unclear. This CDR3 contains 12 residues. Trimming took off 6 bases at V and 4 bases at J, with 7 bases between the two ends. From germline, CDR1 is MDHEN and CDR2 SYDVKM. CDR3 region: CASRSPNQPQHF. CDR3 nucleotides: TGTGCCAGCAGAAGCCCAAATCAGCCCCAGCATTTT.

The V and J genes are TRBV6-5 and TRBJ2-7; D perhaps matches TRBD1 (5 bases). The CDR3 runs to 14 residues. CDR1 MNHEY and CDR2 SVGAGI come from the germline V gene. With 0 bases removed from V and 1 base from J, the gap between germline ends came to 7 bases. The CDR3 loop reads CASSYSTVSYEQYF. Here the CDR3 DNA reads TGTGCCAGCAGTTACTCGACAGTATCCTACGAGCAGTACTTC.

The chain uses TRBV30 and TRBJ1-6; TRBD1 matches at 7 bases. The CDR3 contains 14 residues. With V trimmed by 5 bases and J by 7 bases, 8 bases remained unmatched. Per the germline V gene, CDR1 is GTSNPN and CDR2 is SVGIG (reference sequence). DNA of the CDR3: TGTGCCTGGGACCCACAGGGGCGGAATTCACCCCTCCACTTT. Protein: CAWDPQGRNSPLHF.

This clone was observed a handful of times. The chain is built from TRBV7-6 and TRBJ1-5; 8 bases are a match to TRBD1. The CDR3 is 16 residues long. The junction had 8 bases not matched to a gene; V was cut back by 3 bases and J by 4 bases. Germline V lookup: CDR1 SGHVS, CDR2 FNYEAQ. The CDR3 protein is CASSLGQERGNQPQHF. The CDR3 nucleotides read TGTGCCAGCAGCTTGGGACAGGAAAGAGGAAATCAGCCCCAGCATTTT.

The CDR3 sequence: CASSQRHEKLFF. The DNA of the CDR3 is TGCGCCAGCAGCCAGCGGCATGAAAAACTGTTTTTT. The V and J genes are TRBV4-1 and TRBJ1-4; unclear D gene. From germline, CDR1 is MGHRA and CDR2 YSYEKL. The CDR3 totals 12 residues. V lost 3 bases and J 6 bases, leaving 5 bases between the germline ends.

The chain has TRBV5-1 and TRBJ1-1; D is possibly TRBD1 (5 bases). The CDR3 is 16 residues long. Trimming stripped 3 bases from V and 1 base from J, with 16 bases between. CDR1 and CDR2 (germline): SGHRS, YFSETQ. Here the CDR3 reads CASSSNTGGGNTEAFF. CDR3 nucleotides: TGCGCCAGCAGCTCAAATACTGGGGGGGGGAACACTGAAGCTTTCTTT.

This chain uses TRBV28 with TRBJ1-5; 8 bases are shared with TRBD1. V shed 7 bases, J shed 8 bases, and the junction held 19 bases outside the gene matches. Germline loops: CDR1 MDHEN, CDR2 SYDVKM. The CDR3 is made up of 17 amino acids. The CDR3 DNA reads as TGTGCCAGCAACGTTCCGTTTAGGACAGGGATAGGGAAGCCCCAGCATTTT. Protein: CASNVPFRTGIGKPQHF.

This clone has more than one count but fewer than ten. The CDR3 spells CASSVGTGRSGNTIYF. Written as DNA, the CDR3 is TGTGCCAGCAGTGTAGGGACAGGTCGCTCTGGAAACACCATATATTTT. The V and J genes are TRBV6-1 and TRBJ1-3; the match to TRBD1 covers 8 bases. Germline V gene data show CDR1 as MNHNS and CDR2 as SASEGT. V trimming: 4 bases; J trimming: 0 bases; junction bases outside the gene matches: 5. This CDR3 region has 16 residues.

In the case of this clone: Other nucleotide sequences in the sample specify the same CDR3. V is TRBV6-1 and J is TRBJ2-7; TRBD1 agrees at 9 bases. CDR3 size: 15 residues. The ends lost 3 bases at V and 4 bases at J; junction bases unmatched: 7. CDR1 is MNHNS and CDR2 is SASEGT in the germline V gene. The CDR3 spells CASSDPGQGSYEQYF. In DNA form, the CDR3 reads TGTGCCAGCAGTGATCCGGGACAGGGTAGTTACGAGCAGTACTTC.

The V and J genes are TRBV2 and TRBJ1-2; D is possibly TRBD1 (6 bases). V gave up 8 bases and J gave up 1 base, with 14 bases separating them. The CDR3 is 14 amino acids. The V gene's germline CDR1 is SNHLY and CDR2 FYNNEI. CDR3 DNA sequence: TGTGCCAGCGACCAGGACAGCAATAACTATGGCTACACCTTC. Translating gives CASDQDSNNYGYTF.

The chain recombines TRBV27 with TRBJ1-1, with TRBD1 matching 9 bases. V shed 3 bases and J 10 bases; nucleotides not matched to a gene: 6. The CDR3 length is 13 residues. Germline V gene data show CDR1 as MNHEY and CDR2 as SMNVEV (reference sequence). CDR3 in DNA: TGTGCCAGCAGTTTTTCGGGACAGGGCGTAGCTTTCTTT. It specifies CASSFSGQGVAFF.

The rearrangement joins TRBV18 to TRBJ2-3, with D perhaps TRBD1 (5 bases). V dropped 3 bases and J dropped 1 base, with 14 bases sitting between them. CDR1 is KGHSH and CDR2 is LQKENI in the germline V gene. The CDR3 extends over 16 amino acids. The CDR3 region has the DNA TGTGCCAGCTCACCCACCCAGGGATACGGCACAGATACGCAGTATTTT. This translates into CASSPTQGYGTDTQYF.

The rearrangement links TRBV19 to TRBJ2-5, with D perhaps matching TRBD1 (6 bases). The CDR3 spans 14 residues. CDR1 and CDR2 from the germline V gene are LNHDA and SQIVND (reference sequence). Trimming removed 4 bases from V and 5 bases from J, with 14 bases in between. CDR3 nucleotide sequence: TGTGCCAGTAGTACCCAAAAGGGGGTGGAGACCCAGTACTTC. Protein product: CASSTQKGVETQYF.

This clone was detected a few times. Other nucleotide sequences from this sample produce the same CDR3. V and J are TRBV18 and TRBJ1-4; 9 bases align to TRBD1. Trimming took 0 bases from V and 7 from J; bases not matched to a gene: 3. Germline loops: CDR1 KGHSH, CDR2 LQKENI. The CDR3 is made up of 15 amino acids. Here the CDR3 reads CASSPPGQGGEKLFF. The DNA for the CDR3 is TGTGCCAGCTCACCACCGGGACAGGGTGGTGAAAAACTGTTTTTT.

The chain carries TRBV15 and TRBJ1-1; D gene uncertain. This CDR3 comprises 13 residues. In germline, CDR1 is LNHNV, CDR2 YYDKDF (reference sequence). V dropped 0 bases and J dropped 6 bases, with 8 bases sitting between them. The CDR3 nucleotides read TGTGCCACCAGCAGAGATTTCGGAGCTGAAGCTTTCTTT. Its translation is CATSRDFGAEAFF.

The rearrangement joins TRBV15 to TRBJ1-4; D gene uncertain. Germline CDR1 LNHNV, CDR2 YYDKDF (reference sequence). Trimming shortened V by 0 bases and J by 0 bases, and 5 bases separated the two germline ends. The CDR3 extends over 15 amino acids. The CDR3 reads CATSRDLATNEKLFF. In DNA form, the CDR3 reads TGTGCCACCAGCAGAGATCTTGCAACTAATGAAAAACTGTTTTTT.

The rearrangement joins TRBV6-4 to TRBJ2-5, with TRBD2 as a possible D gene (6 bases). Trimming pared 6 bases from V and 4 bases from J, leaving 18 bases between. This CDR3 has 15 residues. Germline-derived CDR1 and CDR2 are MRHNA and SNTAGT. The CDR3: CASRGKGLRRETQYF. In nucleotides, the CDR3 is TGTGCCAGCAGGGGAAAGGGACTCCGGCGAGAGACCCAGTACTTC.

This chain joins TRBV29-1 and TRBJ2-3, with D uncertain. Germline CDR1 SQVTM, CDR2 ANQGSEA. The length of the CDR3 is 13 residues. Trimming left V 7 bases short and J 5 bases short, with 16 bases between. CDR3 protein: CSAPGTALDTQYF. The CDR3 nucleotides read TGCAGCGCCCCCGGAACAGCTCTAGATACGCAGTATTTT.

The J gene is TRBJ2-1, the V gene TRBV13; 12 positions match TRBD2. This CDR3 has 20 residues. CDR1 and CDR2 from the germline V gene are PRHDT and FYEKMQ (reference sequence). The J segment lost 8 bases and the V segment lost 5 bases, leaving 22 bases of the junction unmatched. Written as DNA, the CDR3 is TGTGCCAGCAGCCCTCCCGGCGGGACTAGCGGGCCCACCCCCGGCGATGAGCAGTTCTTC. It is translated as CASSPPGGTSGPTPGDEQFF.

The CDR3 here is CASSEGTGTANSPLHF. The CDR3, as DNA: TGTGCCAGCAGTGAAGGCACCGGGACAGCTAATTCACCCCTCCACTTT. The chain recombines TRBV2 with TRBJ1-6; 7 nucleotides align to TRBD1. The CDR3 sequence is 16 residues long. Looked up from germline, CDR1 is SNHLY and CDR2 is FYNNEI. Unmatched junction bases numbered 6, after V lost 1 base and J lost 6 bases.

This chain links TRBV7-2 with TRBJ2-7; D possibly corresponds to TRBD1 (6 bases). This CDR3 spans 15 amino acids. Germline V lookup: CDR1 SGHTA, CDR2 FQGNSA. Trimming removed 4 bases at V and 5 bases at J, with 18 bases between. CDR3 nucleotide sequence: TGTGCCAGCAGCTCCGAACAGGGTTTGAGGAACGAGCAGTACTTC. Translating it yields CASSSEQGLRNEQYF.

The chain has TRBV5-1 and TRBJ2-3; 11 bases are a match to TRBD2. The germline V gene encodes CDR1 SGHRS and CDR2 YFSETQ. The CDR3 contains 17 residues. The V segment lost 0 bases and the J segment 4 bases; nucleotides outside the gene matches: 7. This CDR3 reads CASSLGGLAGGPDTQYF. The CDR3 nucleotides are TGCGCCAGCAGCTTGGGAGGGCTAGCGGGAGGACCAGATACGCAGTATTTT.

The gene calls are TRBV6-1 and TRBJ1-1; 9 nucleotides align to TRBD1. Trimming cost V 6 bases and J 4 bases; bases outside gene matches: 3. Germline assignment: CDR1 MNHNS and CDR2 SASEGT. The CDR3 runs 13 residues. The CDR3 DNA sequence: TGTGCCAGCAGGCGACAGGGGGGCACTGAAGCTTTCTTT. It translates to CASRRQGGTEAFF.

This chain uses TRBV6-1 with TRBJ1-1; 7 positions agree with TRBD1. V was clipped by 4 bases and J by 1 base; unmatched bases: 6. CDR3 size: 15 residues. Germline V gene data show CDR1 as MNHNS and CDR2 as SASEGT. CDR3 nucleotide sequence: TGTGCCAGCAGTGCCTCGGGACAGTCGAACACTGAAGCTTTCTTT. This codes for CASSASGQSNTEAFF.

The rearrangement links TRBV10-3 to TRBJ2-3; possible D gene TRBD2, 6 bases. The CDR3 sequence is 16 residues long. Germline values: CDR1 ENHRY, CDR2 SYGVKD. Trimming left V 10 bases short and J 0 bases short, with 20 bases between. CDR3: CATTRDGGESTDTQYF. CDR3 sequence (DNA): TGTGCCACCACGCGGGATGGCGGGGAGAGCACAGATACGCAGTATTTT.

This CDR3 is CASSRMGQRLQPQHF. The CDR3 nucleotides are TGTGCCAGCAGCCGGATGGGTCAGAGACTTCAGCCCCAGCATTTT. The chain links TRBV5-6 to TRBJ1-5; no firm D call. The CDR3 is 15 residues long. V lost 4 bases and J lost 6, with 17 bases in between. Germline CDR1 is SGHDT and CDR2 is YYEEEE.

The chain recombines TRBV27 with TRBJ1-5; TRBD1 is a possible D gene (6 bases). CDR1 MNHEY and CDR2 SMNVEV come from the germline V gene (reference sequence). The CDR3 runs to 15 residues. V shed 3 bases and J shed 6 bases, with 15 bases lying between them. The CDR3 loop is CASSLVPGEGQPQHF. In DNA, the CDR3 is TGTGCCAGCAGTTTGGTCCCAGGGGAGGGTCAGCCCCAGCATTTT.

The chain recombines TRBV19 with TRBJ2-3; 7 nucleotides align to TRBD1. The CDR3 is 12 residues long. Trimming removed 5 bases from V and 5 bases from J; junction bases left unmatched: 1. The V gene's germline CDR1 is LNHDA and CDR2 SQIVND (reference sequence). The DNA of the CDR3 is TGTGCCAGTAGTTACAGGGGAGATACGCAGTATTTT. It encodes CASSYRGDTQYF.

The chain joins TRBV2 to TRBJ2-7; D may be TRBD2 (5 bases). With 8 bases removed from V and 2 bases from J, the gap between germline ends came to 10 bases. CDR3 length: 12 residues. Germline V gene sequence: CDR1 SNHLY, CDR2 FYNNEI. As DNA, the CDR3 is TGTGCCAGCCTCCACGGGGCCTACGAGCAGTACTTC. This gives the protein CASLHGAYEQYF.